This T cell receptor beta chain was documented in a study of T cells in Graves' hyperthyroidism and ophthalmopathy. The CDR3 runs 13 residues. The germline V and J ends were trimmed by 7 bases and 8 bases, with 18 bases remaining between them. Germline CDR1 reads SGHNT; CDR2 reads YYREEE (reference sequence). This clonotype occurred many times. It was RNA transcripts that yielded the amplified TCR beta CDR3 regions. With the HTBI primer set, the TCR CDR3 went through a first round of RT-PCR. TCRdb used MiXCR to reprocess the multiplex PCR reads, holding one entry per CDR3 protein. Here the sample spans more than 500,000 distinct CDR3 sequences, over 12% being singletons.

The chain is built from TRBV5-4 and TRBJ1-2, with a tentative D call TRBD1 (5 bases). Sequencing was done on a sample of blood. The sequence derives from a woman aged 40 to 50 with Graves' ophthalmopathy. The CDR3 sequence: CASGLGTPLGYTF. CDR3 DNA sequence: TGTGCCAGCGGTTTAGGGACGCCTCTGGGCTACACCTTC. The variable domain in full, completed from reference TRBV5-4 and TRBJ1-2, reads ETGVTQSPTHLIKTRGQQVTLRCSSQSGHNTVSWYQQALGQGPQFIFQYYREEENGRGNFPPRFSGLQFPNYSSELNVNALELDDSALYLCASGLGTPLGYTFGSGTRLTVV.